Sequencing of this TCR beta chain was carried out in a study of regulatory and conventional T cells in RAG deficiency. Conventional CD4+ T cells were sorted from blood as CD25-low CD127-high cells. General study points: In Omenn syndrome, sorted "Tregs" may be peripherally activated cells. RAG-deficient patients showed markedly lower Shannon entropy and higher Simpson indices than control T-cell subsets.

Germline assignment: CDR1 MGHDK and CDR2 SYGVNS. V was pared by 5 bases and J by 7 bases, with 6 bases of the junction left unmatched. This CDR3 is built from 14 residues. Libraries were prepared by immunoSEQ multiplex PCR; TCRdb keeps only in-frame clonotypes and omits some of them. Altogether approximately 21,000 clones are present, approximately 96% being singletons, with the ten largest covering around 1.4%. About this clone: Its antigen is unidentified.

This same sample was also part of a study on regulatory T cells. That investigation notes: The PCR used 52 TRBV and 13 TRBJ primers. In patients, unique TRB V-J pairs were restricted and V/J usage skewed, especially in Tregs.

This sequence originates from a human donor in good health. The sequencing sample was made of CD25- CD4+ T cells sorted from blood. V gene TRBV25-1 combines with J gene TRBJ1-4; TRBD1 agrees at 8 bases. The CDR3 region has the DNA TGTGCCAGCAGTCGACAGGGGTTTTTTGAAAAACTGTTTTTT. This codes for CASSRQGFFEKLFF.